This TCR beta chain appears in the sequencing data of a study of beta chain features in type 1 diabetes. Study conclusions and caveats: Patients with Type 1 diabetes showed moderately but significantly shorter TCRB CDR3s in all four CD4+ subsets. Insertions were fewer and deletions more numerous at VDJ junctions in type 1 diabetes patients.

V lost 2 bases and J lost 2, with 15 bases in between. Looked up from germline, CDR1 is KGHSH and CDR2 is LQKENI. The CDR3 is 16 residues long. Once sorted, every population was more than 95% pure. On this clone itself: Its antigen is still unknown.

Of the isolated RNA, all was reverse transcribed, and so the sequenced material was expressed TCRB transcripts. TCRdb's copy holds only in-frame clones and misses some; the assay was immunoSEQ multiplex PCR. The sample yields nearly 700,000 clones, 10% to 15% seen once. J is TRBJ1-2 and V is TRBV18, with a tentative D call TRBD1 (5 bases). This clonotype was sampled from a man younger than 35 with type 1 diabetes. Sample: naive CD4+ T cells from blood. The CDR3 nucleotides are TGTGCCAGCTCACCAACCGCCGGGACGCCGAACTATGGCTACACCTTC. It translates to CASSPTAGTPNYGYTF.